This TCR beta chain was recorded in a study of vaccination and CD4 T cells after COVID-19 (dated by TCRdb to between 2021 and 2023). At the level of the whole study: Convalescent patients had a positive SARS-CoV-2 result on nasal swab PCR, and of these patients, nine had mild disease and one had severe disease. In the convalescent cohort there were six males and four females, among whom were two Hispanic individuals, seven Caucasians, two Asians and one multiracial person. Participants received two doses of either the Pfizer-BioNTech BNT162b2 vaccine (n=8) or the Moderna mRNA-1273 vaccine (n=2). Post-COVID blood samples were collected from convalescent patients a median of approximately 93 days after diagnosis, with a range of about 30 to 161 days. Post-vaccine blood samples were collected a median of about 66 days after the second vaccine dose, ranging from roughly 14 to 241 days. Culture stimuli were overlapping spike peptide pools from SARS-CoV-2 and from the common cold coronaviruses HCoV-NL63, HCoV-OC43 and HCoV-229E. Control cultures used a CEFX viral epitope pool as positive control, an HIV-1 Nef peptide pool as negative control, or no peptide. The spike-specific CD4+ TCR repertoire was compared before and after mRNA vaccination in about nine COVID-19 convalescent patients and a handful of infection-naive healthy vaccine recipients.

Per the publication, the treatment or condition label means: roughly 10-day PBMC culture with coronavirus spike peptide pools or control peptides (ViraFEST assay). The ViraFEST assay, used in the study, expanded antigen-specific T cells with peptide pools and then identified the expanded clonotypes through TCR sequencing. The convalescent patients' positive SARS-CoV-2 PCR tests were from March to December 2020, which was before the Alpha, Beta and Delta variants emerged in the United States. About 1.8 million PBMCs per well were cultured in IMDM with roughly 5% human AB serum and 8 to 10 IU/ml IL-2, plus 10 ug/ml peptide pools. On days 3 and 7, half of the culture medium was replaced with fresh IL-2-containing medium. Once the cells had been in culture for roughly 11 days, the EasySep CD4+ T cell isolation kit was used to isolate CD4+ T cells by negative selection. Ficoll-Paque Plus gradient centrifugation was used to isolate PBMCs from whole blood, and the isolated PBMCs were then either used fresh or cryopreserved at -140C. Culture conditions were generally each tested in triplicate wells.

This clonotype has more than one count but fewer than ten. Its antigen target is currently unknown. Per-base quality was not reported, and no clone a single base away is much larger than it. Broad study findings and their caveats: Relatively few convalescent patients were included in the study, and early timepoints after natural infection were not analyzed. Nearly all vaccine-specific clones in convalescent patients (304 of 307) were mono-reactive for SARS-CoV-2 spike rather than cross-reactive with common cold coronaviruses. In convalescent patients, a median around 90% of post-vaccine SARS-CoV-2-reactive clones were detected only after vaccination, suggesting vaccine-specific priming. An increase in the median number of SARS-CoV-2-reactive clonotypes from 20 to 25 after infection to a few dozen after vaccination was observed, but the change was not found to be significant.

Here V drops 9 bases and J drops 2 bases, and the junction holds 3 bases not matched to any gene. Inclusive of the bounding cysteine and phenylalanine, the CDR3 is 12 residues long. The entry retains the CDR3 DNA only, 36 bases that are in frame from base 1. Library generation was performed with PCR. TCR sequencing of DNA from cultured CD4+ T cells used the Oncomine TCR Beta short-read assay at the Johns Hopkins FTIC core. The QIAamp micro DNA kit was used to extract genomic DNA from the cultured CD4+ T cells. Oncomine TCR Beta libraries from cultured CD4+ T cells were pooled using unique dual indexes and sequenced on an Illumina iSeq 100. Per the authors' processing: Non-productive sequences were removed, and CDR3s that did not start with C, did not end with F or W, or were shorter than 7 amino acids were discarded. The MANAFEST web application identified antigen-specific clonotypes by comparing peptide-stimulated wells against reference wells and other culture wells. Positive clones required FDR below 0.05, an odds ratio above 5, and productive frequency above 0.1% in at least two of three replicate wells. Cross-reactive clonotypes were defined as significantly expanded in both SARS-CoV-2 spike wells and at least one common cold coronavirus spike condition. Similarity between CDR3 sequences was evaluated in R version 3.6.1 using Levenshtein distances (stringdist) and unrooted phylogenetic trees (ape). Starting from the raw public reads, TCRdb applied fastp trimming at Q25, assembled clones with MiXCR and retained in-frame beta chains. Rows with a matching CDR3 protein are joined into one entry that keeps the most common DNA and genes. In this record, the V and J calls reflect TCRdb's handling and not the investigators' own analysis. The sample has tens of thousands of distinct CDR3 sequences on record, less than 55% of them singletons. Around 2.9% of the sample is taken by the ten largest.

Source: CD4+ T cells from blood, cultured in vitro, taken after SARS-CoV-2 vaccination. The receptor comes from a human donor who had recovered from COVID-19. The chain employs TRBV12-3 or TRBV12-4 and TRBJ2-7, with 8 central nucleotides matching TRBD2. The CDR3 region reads CASRLATYEQYF. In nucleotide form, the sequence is TGTGCCAGTCGACTAGCGACCTACGAGCAGTACTTC.